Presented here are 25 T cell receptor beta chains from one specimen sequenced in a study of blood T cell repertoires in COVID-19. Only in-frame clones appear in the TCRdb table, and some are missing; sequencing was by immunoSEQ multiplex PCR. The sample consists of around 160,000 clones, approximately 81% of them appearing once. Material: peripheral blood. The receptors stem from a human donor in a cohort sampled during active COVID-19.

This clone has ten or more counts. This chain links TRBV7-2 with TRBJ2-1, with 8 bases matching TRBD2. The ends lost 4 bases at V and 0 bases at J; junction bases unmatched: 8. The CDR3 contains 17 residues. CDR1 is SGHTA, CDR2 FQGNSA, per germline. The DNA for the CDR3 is TGTGCCAGCAGCTCCCGCCCGGGGGGGAGCTCCTACAATGAGCAGTTCTTC. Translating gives CASSSRPGGSSYNEQFF.

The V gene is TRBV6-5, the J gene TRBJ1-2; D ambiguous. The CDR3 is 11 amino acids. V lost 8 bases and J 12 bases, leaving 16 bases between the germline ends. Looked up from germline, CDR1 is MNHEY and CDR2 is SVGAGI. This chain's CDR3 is CASSDDFSHTF. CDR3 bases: TGTGCCAGCTCTGACGACTTTTCCCACACCTTC.

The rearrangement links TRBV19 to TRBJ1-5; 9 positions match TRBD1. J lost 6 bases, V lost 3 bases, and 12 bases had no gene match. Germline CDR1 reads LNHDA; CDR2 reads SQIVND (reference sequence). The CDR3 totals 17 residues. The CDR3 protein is CASSIMLAGQGLQPQHF. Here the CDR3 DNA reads TGTGCCAGTAGTATCATGTTAGCGGGACAGGGCCTTCAGCCCCAGCATTTT.

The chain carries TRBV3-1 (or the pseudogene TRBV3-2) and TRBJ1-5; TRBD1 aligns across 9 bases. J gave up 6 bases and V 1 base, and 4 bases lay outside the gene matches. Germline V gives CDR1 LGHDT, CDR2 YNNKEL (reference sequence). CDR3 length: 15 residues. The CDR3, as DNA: TGTGCCAGCAGCCAAGCGGGACAGGGTACTCAGCCCCAGCATTTT. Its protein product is CASSQAGQGTQPQHF.

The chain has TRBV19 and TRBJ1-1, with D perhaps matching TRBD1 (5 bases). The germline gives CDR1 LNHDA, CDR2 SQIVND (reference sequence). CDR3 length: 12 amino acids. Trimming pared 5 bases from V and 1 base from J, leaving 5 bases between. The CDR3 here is CASSQGNTEAFF. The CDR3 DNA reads TGTGCCAGTAGTCAGGGGAACACTGAAGCTTTCTTT.

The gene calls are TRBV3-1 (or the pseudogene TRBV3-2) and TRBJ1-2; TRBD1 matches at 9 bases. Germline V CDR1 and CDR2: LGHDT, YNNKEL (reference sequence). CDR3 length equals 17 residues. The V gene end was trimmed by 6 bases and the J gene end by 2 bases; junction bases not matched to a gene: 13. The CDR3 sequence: CASRNTPGTGPNYGYTF. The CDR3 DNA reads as TGTGCCAGCAGGAACACACCCGGGACAGGGCCAAACTATGGCTACACCTTC.

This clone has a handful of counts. Here the CDR3 DNA reads TGTGCCAGCAGTTTTGGAGGTGGGACTAACTATGGCTACACCTTC. Its translation: CASSFGGGTNYGYTF. V gene TRBV28 combines with J gene TRBJ1-2; D is unresolved. Germline V CDR1 and CDR2: MDHEN, SYDVKM. Trimming shortened V by 3 bases and J by 0 bases, and 11 bases separated the two germline ends. This CDR3 is built from 15 residues.

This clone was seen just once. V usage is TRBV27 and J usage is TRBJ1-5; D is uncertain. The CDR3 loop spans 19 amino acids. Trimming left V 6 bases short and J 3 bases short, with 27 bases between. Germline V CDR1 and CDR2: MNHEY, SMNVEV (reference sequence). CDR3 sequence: CASSFSGPGSTGANQPQHF. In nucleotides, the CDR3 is TGTGCCAGCAGCTTTAGCGGACCGGGATCGACCGGCGCCAATCAGCCCCAGCATTTT.

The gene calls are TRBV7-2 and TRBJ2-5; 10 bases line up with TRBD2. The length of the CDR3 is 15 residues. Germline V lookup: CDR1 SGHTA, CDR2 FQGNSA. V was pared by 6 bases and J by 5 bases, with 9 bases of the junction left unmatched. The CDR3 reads CASRPGLASGETQYF. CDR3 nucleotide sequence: TGTGCCAGCAGACCGGGACTAGCGAGTGGGGAGACCCAGTACTTC.

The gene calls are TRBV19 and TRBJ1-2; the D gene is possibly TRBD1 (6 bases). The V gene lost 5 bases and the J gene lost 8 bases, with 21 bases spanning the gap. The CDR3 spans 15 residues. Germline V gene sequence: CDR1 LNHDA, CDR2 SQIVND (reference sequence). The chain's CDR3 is CASSPGGARAAGYTF. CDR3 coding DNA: TGTGCCAGTAGTCCTGGGGGGGCCCGGGCAGCAGGCTACACCTTC.

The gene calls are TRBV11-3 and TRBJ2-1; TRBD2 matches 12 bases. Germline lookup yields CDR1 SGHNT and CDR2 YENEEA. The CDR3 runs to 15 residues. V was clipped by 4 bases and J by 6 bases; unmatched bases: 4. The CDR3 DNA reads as TGTGCCAGCAGCTCGGGACTAGCGGGCGGCAATGAGCAGTTCTTC. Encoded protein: CASSSGLAGGNEQFF.

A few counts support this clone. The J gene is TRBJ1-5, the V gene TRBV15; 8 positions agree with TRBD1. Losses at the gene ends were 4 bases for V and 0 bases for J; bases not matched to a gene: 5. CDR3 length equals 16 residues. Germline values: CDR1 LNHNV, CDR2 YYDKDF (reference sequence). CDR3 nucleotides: TGTGCCACCAGCACCCGGGACAGGTTTAGCAATCAGCCCCAGCATTTT. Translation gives CATSTRDRFSNQPQHF.

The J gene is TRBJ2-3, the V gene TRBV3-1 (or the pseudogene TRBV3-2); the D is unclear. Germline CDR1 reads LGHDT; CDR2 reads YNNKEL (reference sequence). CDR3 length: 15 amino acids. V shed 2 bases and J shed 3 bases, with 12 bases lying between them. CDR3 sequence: CASSQTNGATDTQYF. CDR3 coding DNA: TGTGCCAGCAGCCAAACTAACGGAGCGACAGATACGCAGTATTTT.

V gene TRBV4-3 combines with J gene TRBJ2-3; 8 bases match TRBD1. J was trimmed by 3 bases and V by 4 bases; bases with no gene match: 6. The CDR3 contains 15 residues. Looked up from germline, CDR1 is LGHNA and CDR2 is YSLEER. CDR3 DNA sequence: TGCGCCAGCAGCCTTGGACAGGGCCCGACAGATACGCAGTATTTT. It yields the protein CASSLGQGPTDTQYF.

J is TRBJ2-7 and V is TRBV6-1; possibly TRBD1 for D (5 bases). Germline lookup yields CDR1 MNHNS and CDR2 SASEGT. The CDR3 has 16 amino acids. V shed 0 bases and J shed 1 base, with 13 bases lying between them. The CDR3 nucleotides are TGTGCCAGCAGTGAAGCCGATTATGCAGGGTCCTACGAGCAGTACTTC. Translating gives CASSEADYAGSYEQYF.

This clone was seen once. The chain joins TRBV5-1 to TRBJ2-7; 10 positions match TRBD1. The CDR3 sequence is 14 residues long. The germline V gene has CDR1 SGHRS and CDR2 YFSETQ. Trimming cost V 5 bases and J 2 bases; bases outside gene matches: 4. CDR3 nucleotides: TGCGCCAGCAGACCGGGACAGGGGCCCTACGAGCAGTACTTC. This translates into CASRPGQGPYEQYF.

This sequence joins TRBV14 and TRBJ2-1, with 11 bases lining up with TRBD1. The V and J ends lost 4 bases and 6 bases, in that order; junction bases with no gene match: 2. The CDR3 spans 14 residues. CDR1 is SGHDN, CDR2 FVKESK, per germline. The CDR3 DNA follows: TGTGCCAGCAGCCCGGGACAGGGGGGCAATGAGCAGTTCTTC. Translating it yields CASSPGQGGNEQFF.

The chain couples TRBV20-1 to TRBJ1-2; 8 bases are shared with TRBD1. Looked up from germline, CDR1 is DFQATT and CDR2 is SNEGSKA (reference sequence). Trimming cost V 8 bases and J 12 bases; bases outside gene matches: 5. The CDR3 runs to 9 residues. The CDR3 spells CSTDRGNTF. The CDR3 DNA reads TGCAGTACTGACAGGGGTAACACCTTC.

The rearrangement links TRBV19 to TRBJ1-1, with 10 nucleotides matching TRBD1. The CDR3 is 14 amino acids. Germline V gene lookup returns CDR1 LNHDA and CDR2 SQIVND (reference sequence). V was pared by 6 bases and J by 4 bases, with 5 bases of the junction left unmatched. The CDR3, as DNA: TGTGCCAGTAGGGGACAGGGGTGGGCCACTGAAGCTTTCTTT. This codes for CASRGQGWATEAFF.

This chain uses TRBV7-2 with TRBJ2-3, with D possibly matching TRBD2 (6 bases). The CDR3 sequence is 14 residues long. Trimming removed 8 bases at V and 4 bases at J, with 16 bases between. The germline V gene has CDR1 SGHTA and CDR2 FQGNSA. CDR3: CASRYGTSSDTQYF. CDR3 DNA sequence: TGTGCCAGCCGCTACGGTACTAGCTCAGATACGCAGTATTTT.

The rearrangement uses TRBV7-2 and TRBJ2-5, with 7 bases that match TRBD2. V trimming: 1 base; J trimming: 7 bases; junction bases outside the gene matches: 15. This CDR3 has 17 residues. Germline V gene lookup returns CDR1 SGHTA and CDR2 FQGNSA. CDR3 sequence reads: CASSLVGSGAAGGTQYF. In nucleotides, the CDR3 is TGTGCCAGCAGCTTAGTTGGCAGCGGGGCCGCGGGTGGGACCCAGTACTTC.

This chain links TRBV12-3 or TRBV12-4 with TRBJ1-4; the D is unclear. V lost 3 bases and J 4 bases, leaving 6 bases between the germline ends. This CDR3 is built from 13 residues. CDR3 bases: TGTGCCAGCAGTTTTGGCCTTAATGAAAAACTGTTTTTT. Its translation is CASSFGLNEKLFF.

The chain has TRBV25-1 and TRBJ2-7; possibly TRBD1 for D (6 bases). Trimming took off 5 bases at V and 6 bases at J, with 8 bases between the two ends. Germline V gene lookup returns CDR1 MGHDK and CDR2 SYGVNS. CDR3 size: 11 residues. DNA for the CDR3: TGTGCCAGCAGTTGGGGGCGCGAGCAGTACTTC. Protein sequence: CASSWGREQYF.

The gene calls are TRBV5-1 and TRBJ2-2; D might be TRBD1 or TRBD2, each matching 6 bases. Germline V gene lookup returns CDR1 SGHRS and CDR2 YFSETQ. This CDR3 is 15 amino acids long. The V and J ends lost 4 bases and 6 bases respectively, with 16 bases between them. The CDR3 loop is CASSMGASVAGELFF. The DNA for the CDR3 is TGCGCCAGCAGCATGGGGGCTAGCGTGGCCGGGGAGCTGTTTTTT.

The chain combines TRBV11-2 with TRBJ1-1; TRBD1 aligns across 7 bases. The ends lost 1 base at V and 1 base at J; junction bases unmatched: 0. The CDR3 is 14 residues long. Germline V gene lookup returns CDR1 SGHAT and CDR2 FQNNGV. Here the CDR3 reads CASSLGQGNTEAFF. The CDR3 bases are TGTGCCAGCAGCTTAGGACAGGGGAACACTGAAGCTTTCTTT. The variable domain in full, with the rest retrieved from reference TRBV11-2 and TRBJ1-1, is EAGVAQSPRYKIIEKRQSVAFWCNPISGHATLYWYQQILGQGPKLLIQFQNNGVVDDSQLPKDRFSAERLKGVDSTLKIQPAKLEDSAVYLCASSLGQGNTEAFFGQGTRLTVV.